The rows below give T cell receptor beta chains drawn from one sample of a study of CD8 T cell repertoires and HIV-1 epitope variants. Profiled with immunoSEQ multiplex PCR; TCRdb holds only in-frame clones, not every one. The top ten clones hold around a quarter of a sample with about 95,000 clones, 74% of them seen once. Sequenced: uncultured baseline CD8+ T cells from peripheral blood mononuclear cells (PBMCs). All receptors come from a male donor with HIV. Both conserved end residues are part of each CDR3. D genes are given only for firm matches. The size of a clone is reported for some rows only, either as once, few or many, or as a class for expanded clones.

v_call: TRBV5-1; clone_size: NA; j_call: TRBJ1-2; d_call: TRBD1; cdr3_aa: CASSLTGGGYTF; cdr3_nt: TGCGCCAGCAGCCTGACAGGGGGCGGCTACACCTTC
v_call: TRBV4-1; clone_size: once; j_call: TRBJ2-3; d_call: NA; cdr3_aa: CASSQRSTDTQYF; cdr3_nt: TGCGCCAGCAGCCAAAGGAGCACAGATACGCAGTATTTT
v_call: TRBV15; clone_size: once; j_call: TRBJ2-5; d_call: TRBD2; cdr3_aa: CATSRDRGVVGRTQYF; cdr3_nt: TGTGCCACCAGCAGAGATCGGGGGGTGGTGGGAAGGACCCAGTACTTC
v_call: TRBV28; clone_size: NA; j_call: TRBJ1-1; d_call: NA; cdr3_aa: CASSFRGYTEAFF; cdr3_nt: TGTGCCAGCAGTTTCCGGGGGTACACTGAAGCTTTCTTT
v_call: TRBV9; clone_size: NA; j_call: TRBJ2-7; d_call: NA; cdr3_aa: CASSPSGTPKDEQYF; cdr3_nt: TGTGCCAGCAGCCCCTCAGGGACCCCGAAGGACGAGCAGTACTTC
v_call: TRBV9; clone_size: NA; j_call: TRBJ1-6; d_call: TRBD1; cdr3_aa: CASSVGRTGGNSPLHF; cdr3_nt: TGTGCCAGCAGCGTAGGACGGACAGGTGGTAATTCACCCCTCCACTTT
v_call: TRBV21-1; clone_size: NA; j_call: TRBJ2-5; d_call: NA; cdr3_aa: CASSKPSGPRRETQYF; cdr3_nt: TGTGCCAGCAGCAAACCTAGCGGGCCTAGGAGGGAGACCCAGTACTTC
v_call: TRBV7-9; clone_size: NA; j_call: TRBJ2-7; d_call: TRBD2; cdr3_aa: CASSLVLAGLDYEQYF; cdr3_nt: TGTGCCAGCAGCTTAGTTCTAGCGGGATTAGACTACGAGCAGTACTTC
v_call: TRBV5-1; clone_size: few; j_call: TRBJ1-2; d_call: TRBD1; cdr3_aa: CASSLTSGQPRIGSGYTF; cdr3_nt: TGCGCCAGCAGCTTGACCTCGGGACAGCCCCGGATAGGGTCTGGCTACACCTTC
v_call: TRBV6-6; clone_size: NA; j_call: TRBJ2-1; d_call: TRBD2; cdr3_aa: CASSPARLAGEYEQFF; cdr3_nt: TGTGCCAGCAGTCCGGCCCGTCTAGCGGGAGAGTATGAGCAGTTCTTC
v_call: TRBV28; clone_size: NA; j_call: TRBJ1-5; d_call: NA; cdr3_aa: CASRPVGNQPQHF; cdr3_nt: TGTGCCAGCAGACCGGTTGGCAATCAGCCCCAGCATTTT
v_call: TRBV29-1; clone_size: NA; j_call: TRBJ2-7; d_call: NA; cdr3_aa: CSVGRGGEAYEQYF; cdr3_nt: TGCAGCGTTGGGCGAGGAGGGGAGGCCTACGAGCAGTACTTC
v_call: TRBV6-5; clone_size: few; j_call: TRBJ1-2; d_call: NA; cdr3_aa: CASSLTGQSYGYTF; cdr3_nt: TGTGCCAGCAGTTTGACTGGACAGTCCTATGGCTACACCTTC
v_call: TRBV5-1; clone_size: NA; j_call: TRBJ1-5; d_call: NA; cdr3_aa: CASSLEVGPSQPQHF; cdr3_nt: TGCGCCAGCAGCTTGGAGGTCGGTCCAAGTCAGCCCCAGCATTTT
v_call: TRBV19; clone_size: NA; j_call: TRBJ1-5; d_call: NA; cdr3_aa: CASSIPGDNQPQHF; cdr3_nt: TGTGCCAGTAGTATTCCGGGGGACAATCAGCCCCAGCATTTT
v_call: TRBV6-1; clone_size: NA; j_call: TRBJ2-3; d_call: TRBD1; cdr3_aa: CASSVTGADTQYF; cdr3_nt: TGTGCCAGCAGTGTAACAGGGGCAGATACGCAGTATTTT
v_call: TRBV7-9; clone_size: NA; j_call: TRBJ2-1; d_call: TRBD2; cdr3_aa: CASRWTSGAYNEQFF; cdr3_nt: TGTGCCAGCAGGTGGACTAGCGGGGCCTACAATGAGCAGTTCTTC
v_call: TRBV19; clone_size: NA; j_call: TRBJ1-5; d_call: NA; cdr3_aa: CASSWGGDQPQHF; cdr3_nt: TGTGCCAGTAGTTGGGGGGGTGACCAGCCCCAGCATTTT
v_call: TRBV6-6; clone_size: NA; j_call: TRBJ2-3; d_call: TRBD1; cdr3_aa: CATHRGPTDTQYF; cdr3_nt: TGTGCCACCCACAGGGGGCCCACAGATACGCAGTATTTT
v_call: TRBV5-4; clone_size: NA; j_call: TRBJ1-1; d_call: NA; cdr3_aa: CASSFEVNTEAFF; cdr3_nt: TGTGCCAGCAGCTTTGAAGTGAACACTGAAGCTTTCTTT
v_call: TRBV27; clone_size: NA; j_call: TRBJ1-1; d_call: TRBD1; cdr3_aa: CASSVGQGYTEAFF; cdr3_nt: TGTGCCAGCAGTGTCGGACAGGGTTACACTGAAGCTTTCTTT
v_call: TRBV25-1; clone_size: once; j_call: TRBJ1-1; d_call: NA; cdr3_aa: CASARGGNTEAFF; cdr3_nt: TGTGCCAGCGCACGGGGTGGTAACACTGAAGCTTTCTTT
v_call: TRBV29-1; clone_size: NA; j_call: TRBJ2-3; d_call: TRBD2; cdr3_aa: CSVLAGGADTQYF; cdr3_nt: TGCAGCGTTCTTGCGGGAGGGGCAGATACGCAGTATTTT
v_call: TRBV29-1; clone_size: NA; j_call: TRBJ2-5; d_call: NA; cdr3_aa: CSVVEGEETQYF; cdr3_nt: TGCAGCGTTGTAGAGGGGGAAGAGACCCAGTACTTC
v_call: TRBV25-1; clone_size: NA; j_call: TRBJ1-1; d_call: NA; cdr3_aa: CASSGYRDTEAFF; cdr3_nt: TGTGCCAGCAGTGGATACAGGGATACTGAAGCTTTCTTT
v_call: TRBV6-1; clone_size: NA; j_call: TRBJ2-7; d_call: NA; cdr3_aa: CASMDWGEQYF; cdr3_nt: TGTGCCAGCATGGACTGGGGCGAGCAGTACTTC
v_call: TRBV7-2; clone_size: few; j_call: TRBJ2-3; d_call: NA; cdr3_aa: CASSTRGTDTQYF; cdr3_nt: TGTGCCAGCAGCACCCGCGGCACAGATACGCAGTATTTT
v_call: TRBV11-2; clone_size: NA; j_call: TRBJ1-4; d_call: NA; cdr3_aa: CASSRYGTGDEKLFF; cdr3_nt: TGTGCCAGCAGCCGTTATGGGACGGGAGATGAAAAACTGTTTTTT
v_call: TRBV10-3; clone_size: NA; j_call: TRBJ2-3; d_call: TRBD2; cdr3_aa: CAISEEEGTSGGKTDTQYF; cdr3_nt: TGTGCCATCAGTGAGGAGGAGGGGACTAGCGGGGGGAAGACAGATACGCAGTATTTT
v_call: TRBV19; clone_size: few; j_call: TRBJ1-6; d_call: NA; cdr3_aa: CASSARTDNNSPLHF; cdr3_nt: TGTGCCAGTAGTGCCCGGACGGATAATAATTCACCCCTCCACTTT